One and the same sample provided the 20 T cell receptor beta chains below, sequenced in a study of T cell changes during pregnancy in multiple sclerosis. Method: immunoSEQ multiplex PCR; TCRdb's copy keeps in-frame clones and lacks some. Among some 40,000 clones, 85% to 90% were seen once, and the ten largest hold more than 0.55%. This specimen was CD4+ T cells from peripheral blood mononuclear cells, taken before pregnancy. Receptors were obtained from a female donor with multiple sclerosis, enrolled in a pregnancy study.

The chain is built from TRBV28 and TRBJ2-3; TRBD2 matches at 10 bases. Trimming removed 5 bases from V and 6 bases from J; junction bases left unmatched: 8. Germline lookup yields CDR1 MDHEN and CDR2 SYDVKM. The CDR3 has 15 amino acids. DNA of the CDR3: TGTGCCAGCAGTCAAGCGGGGGGGCGGCGCGATACGCAGTATTTT. Amino acid sequence: CASSQAGGRRDTQYF.

This chain uses TRBV30 with TRBJ1-2, with 7 bases fitting TRBD1. There are 14 residues in the CDR3. The V and J ends lost 2 bases and 4 bases, in that order; junction bases with no gene match: 7. Germline V gene data show CDR1 as GTSNPN and CDR2 as SVGIG (reference sequence). DNA for the CDR3: TGTGCCTGGAGTTCACAGGGGCGTATCTATGGCTACACCTTC. This encodes CAWSSQGRIYGYTF.

The chain combines TRBV4-1 with TRBJ1-2, with TRBD1 identical over 7 bases. CDR3 length equals 12 residues. V shed 4 bases, J shed 10 bases, and the junction held 6 bases outside the gene matches. The germline CDR1 and CDR2 sequences are MGHRA and YSYEKL. The CDR3 here is CASSPFGQVYTF. The CDR3 DNA reads TGCGCCAGCAGCCCGTTCGGACAGGTCTACACCTTC.

V and J are TRBV7-8 and TRBJ1-4; D gene unclear. This CDR3 is 15 amino acids long. Between the trimmed V and J ends, which lost 0 bases and 8 bases, there was a span of 13 bases. CDR1 is SGHVS, CDR2 FQNEAQ, per germline. The CDR3 loop is CASSLASRGTEKLFF. The DNA for the CDR3 is TGTGCCAGCAGCTTAGCTAGTCGGGGAACGGAAAAACTGTTTTTT.

V and J are TRBV7-3 and TRBJ2-2; TRBD2 matches at 11 bases. Germline V lookup: CDR1 SGHTA, CDR2 FQGTGA. With 4 bases clipped from V and 5 bases from J, the junction kept 6 bases outside the gene matches. This CDR3 is 16 amino acids long. The CDR3 spells CASSSLAGEMTGELFF. The CDR3 DNA reads TGTGCCAGCAGCTCACTAGCGGGGGAAATGACCGGGGAGCTGTTTTTT.

J is TRBJ2-7 and V is TRBV5-6; maybe TRBD2 (5 bases). The CDR3 extends over 14 amino acids. Trimming pared 4 bases from V and 2 bases from J, leaving 13 bases between. The germline gives CDR1 SGHDT, CDR2 YYEEEE. The CDR3 protein is CASSPLNGAYEQYF. The CDR3 nucleotides are TGTGCCAGCAGCCCCCTCAACGGGGCCTACGAGCAGTACTTC.

The chain joins TRBV5-4 to TRBJ1-1, with 7 bases fitting TRBD1. The ends lost 4 bases at V and 4 bases at J; junction bases unmatched: 10. This CDR3 has 15 amino acids. Germline CDR1 is SGHNT and CDR2 is YYREEE (reference sequence). Here the CDR3 DNA reads TGTGCCAGCAGCCCCGGGGGAGACAGGGTCACTGAAGCTTTCTTT. Protein sequence: CASSPGGDRVTEAFF.

This clone occurred once. The chain combines TRBV19 with TRBJ1-1; D gene unclear. Germline V gene data show CDR1 as LNHDA and CDR2 as SQIVND (reference sequence). The CDR3 runs 15 residues. The V end was cut by 7 bases, the J end by 4 bases, with 19 bases between. CDR3 sequence (DNA): TGTGCCAGTAACATAAGAACGGGTGGCGGCACTGAAGCTTTCTTT. This encodes CASNIRTGGGTEAFF.

V usage is TRBV7-9 and J usage is TRBJ2-1; tentatively, D is TRBD2 (7 bases). This CDR3 has 14 amino acids. Germline values: CDR1 SEHNR, CDR2 FQNEAQ (reference sequence). V was clipped by 8 bases and J by 5 bases, with 16 bases between them. The CDR3 DNA sequence: TGTGCCAGCGACCCCCGGGGGGCCAACAATGAGCAGTTCTTC. Residues: CASDPRGANNEQFF.

In this sample, this clone turned up a few times. The chain joins TRBV29-1 to TRBJ1-1, with TRBD1 identical over 8 bases. Germline loops: CDR1 SQVTM, CDR2 ANQGSEA. The CDR3 is 12 amino acids. J gave up 4 bases and V 5 bases, and 3 bases lay outside the gene matches. CDR3 sequence: CSVSGGGTEAFF. The CDR3 DNA reads as TGCAGCGTTTCAGGGGGCGGCACTGAAGCTTTCTTT.

The J gene is TRBJ2-7, the V gene TRBV7-9; 9 bases map to TRBD1. The V segment lost 1 base and the J segment 1 base; nucleotides outside the gene matches: 8. The CDR3 contains 17 residues. Germline V gene lookup returns CDR1 SEHNR and CDR2 FQNEAQ (reference sequence). As DNA, the CDR3 is TGTGCCAGCAGCTTAGGAACCGGGACAGGGAGATCCTACGAGCAGTACTTC. Amino acid sequence: CASSLGTGTGRSYEQYF.

The V call is TRBV4-1, the J call TRBJ2-1; D gene ambiguous. The CDR3 is made up of 12 amino acids. Germline V CDR1 and CDR2: MGHRA, YSYEKL. The V end lost 4 bases, the J end lost 9 bases, and 10 bases lay between the germline ends. DNA of the CDR3: TGCGCCAGCAGCCCCCCTTTTCTTGAGCAGTTCTTC. Translated, it gives CASSPPFLEQFF.

This sequence joins TRBV11-2 and TRBJ1-4; a possible D gene is TRBD1 (5 bases). The ends were cut back, 5 bases at V and 3 bases at J, with 13 bases in the middle. The CDR3 consists of 15 residues. Germline values: CDR1 SGHAT, CDR2 FQNNGV. The CDR3 region has the DNA TGTGCCAGCAGCCCCCCAGGGTGGGCTAATGAAAAACTGTTTTTT. Its protein is CASSPPGWANEKLFF.

J is TRBJ1-2 and V is TRBV27; D is possibly TRBD1 (6 bases). Germline CDR1 is MNHEY and CDR2 is SMNVEV (reference sequence). V lost 0 bases and J lost 4, with 18 bases in between. The CDR3 loop spans 17 amino acids. The chain's CDR3 is CASSLSPPRGRGYGYTF. CDR3 DNA sequence: TGTGCCAGCAGTTTATCCCCCCCGCGGGGGCGAGGCTATGGCTACACCTTC.

J is TRBJ1-1 and V is TRBV5-1, with 8 nucleotides matching TRBD1. Germline CDR1 and CDR2: SGHRS and YFSETQ. Trimming cost V 2 bases and J 4 bases; bases outside gene matches: 10. The CDR3 loop spans 16 amino acids. Here the CDR3 DNA reads TGCGCCAGCAGCTTAGAGTCAGGGGGCGCGGGCACTGAAGCTTTCTTT. Protein: CASSLESGGAGTEAFF.

The chain employs TRBV5-1 and TRBJ2-5; the match to TRBD2 covers 8 bases. The CDR3 sequence is 14 residues long. Losses at the gene ends were 5 bases for V and 4 bases for J; bases not matched to a gene: 7. CDR1 is SGHRS, CDR2 YFSETQ, per germline. The CDR3: CASRPSGLLETQYF. CDR3 DNA sequence: TGCGCCAGCAGGCCTAGCGGGCTCCTAGAGACCCAGTACTTC.

The chain combines TRBV18 with TRBJ1-2; D ambiguous. Trimming took off 5 bases at V and 8 bases at J, with 27 bases between the two ends. Germline lookup yields CDR1 KGHSH and CDR2 LQKENI. The CDR3 contains 17 residues. This chain's CDR3 is CASSSSRAGRESEGYTF. The CDR3, as DNA: TGTGCCAGCTCATCTAGTCGGGCTGGACGGGAAAGTGAGGGCTACACCTTC.

CDR3 coding DNA: TGTGCCAGCCCCAGACAGGCCATTAATGAAAAACTGTTTTTT. Amino acids: CASPRQAINEKLFF. The V gene is TRBV6-1, the J gene TRBJ1-4; TRBD1 might be the D (6 bases). Germline V CDR1 and CDR2: MNHNS, SASEGT. The CDR3 loop spans 14 amino acids. V lost 8 bases to trimming and J lost 4 bases, with 14 bases between them.

The genes are TRBV21-1 and TRBJ1-6. TRBV21-1 is a pseudogene locus. The CDR3 runs 18 residues. Written as DNA, the CDR3 is TGTGCCAGCAGCAAAGAGACAGTTGCCGGGGGTTATAATTCACCCCTCCACTTT. Its translation: CASSKETVAGGYNSPLHF.

This clone was observed a single time. J is TRBJ2-7 and V is TRBV10-2, with 10 bases matching TRBD2. Germline assignment: CDR1 WSHSY and CDR2 SAAADI. The ends lost 7 bases at V and 2 bases at J; junction bases unmatched: 5. This CDR3 comprises 14 residues. CDR3 in DNA: TGCGCCAGCACCCTAGCGGGGGCCGCCTACGAGCAGTACTTC. Translating it yields CASTLAGAAYEQYF.